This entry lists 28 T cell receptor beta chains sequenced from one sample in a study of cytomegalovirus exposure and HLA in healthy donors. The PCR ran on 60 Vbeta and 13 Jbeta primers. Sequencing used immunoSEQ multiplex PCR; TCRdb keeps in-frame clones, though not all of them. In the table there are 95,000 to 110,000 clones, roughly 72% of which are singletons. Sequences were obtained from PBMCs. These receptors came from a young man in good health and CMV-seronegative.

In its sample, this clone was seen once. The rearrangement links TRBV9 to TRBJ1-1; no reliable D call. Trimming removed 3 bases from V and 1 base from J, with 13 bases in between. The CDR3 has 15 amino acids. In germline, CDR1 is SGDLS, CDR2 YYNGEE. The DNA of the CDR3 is TGTGCCAGCAGCGCATGGGGAGTTCCGAACACTGAAGCTTTCTTT. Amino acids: CASSAWGVPNTEAFF.

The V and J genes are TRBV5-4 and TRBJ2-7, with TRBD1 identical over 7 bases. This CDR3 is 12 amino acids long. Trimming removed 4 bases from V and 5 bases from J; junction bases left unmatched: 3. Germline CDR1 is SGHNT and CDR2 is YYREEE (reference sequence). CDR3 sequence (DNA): TGTGCCAGCAGCGTGACAGGGAACGAGCAGTACTTC. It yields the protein CASSVTGNEQYF.

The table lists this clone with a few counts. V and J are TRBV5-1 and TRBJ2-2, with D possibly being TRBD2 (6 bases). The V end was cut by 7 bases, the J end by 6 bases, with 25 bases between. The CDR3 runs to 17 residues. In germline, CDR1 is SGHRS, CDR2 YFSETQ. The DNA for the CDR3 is TGCGCCAGCCCATTTGGGATTGCGGGACTTATTGCCGGGGAGCTGTTTTTT. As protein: CASPFGIAGLIAGELFF.

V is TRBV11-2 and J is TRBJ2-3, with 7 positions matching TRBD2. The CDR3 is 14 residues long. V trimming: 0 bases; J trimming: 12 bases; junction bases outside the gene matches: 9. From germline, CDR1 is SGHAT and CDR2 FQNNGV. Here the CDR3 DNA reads TGTGCCAGCAGCTTAGATAGGGCTAGCGGCGGCCAGTATTTT. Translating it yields CASSLDRASGGQYF.

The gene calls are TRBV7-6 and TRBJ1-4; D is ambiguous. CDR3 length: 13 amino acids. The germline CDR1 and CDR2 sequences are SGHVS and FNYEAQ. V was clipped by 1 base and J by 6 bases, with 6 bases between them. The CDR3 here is CASSLGGYEKLFF. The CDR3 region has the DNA TGTGCCAGCAGCTTAGGAGGTTATGAAAAACTGTTTTTT.

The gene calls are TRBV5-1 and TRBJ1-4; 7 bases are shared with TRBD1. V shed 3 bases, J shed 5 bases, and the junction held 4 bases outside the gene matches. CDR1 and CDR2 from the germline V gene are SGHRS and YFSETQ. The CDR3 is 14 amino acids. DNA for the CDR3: TGCGCCAGCAGCTCCGGGACAGTCAATGAAAAACTGTTTTTT. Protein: CASSSGTVNEKLFF.

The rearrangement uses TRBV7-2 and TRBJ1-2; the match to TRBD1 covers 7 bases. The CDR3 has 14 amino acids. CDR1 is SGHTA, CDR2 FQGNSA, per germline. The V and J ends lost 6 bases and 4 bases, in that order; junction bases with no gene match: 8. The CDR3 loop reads CASRNPGQSYGYTF. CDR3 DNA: TGTGCCAGCAGGAATCCGGGACAGAGCTATGGCTACACCTTC.

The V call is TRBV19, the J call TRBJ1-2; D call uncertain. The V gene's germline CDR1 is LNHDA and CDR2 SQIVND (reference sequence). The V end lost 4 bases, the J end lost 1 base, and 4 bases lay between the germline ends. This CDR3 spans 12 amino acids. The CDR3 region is CASSTSNYGYTF. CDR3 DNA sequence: TGTGCCAGTAGTACCAGTAACTATGGCTACACCTTC.

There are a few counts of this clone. The CDR3 reads CASSRGTSGGIRETQYF. The CDR3 DNA reads as TGTGCCAGCAGCCGCGGGACTAGCGGGGGTATCAGGGAGACCCAGTACTTC. The rearrangement uses TRBV28 and TRBJ2-5, with 14 bases lining up with TRBD2. The V and J ends lost 6 bases and 5 bases, in that order; junction bases with no gene match: 11. The CDR3 length is 17 residues. Per the germline V gene, CDR1 is MDHEN and CDR2 is SYDVKM.

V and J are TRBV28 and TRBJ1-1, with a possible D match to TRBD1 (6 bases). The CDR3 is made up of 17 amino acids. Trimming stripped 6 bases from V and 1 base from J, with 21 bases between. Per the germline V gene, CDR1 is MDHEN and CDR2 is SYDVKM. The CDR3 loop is CASSLSLSRTANTEAFF. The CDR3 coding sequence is TGTGCCAGCAGCCTCTCTCTCAGCCGGACAGCGAACACTGAAGCTTTCTTT.

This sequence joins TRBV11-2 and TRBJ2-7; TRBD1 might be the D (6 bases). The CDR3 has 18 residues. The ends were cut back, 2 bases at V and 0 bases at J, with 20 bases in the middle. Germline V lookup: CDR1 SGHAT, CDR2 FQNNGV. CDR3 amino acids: CASSLLGAWRQSSYEQYF. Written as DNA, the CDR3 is TGTGCCAGCAGCTTATTGGGGGCGTGGAGGCAGAGCTCCTACGAGCAGTACTTC.

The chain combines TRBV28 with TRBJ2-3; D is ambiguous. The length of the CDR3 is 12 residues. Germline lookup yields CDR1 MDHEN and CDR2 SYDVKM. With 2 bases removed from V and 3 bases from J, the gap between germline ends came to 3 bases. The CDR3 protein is CASSLLTDTQYF. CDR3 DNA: TGTGCCAGCAGTTTACTAACAGATACGCAGTATTTT.

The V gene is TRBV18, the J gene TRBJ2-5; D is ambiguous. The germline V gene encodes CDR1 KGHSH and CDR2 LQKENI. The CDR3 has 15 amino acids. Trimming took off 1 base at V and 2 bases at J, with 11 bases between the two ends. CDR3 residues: CASSPRVAAQETQYF. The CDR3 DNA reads TGTGCCAGCTCACCACGGGTAGCAGCTCAAGAGACCCAGTACTTC.

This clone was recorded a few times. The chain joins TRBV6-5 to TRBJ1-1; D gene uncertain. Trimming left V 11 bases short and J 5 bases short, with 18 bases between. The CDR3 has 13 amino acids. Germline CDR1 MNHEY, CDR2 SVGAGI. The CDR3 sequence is CAHEDSIGTEAFF. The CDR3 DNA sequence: TGTGCCCACGAGGACTCTATTGGGACTGAAGCTTTCTTT.

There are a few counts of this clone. CDR3 region: CASSPGTNTLYNEQFF. CDR3 DNA sequence: TGTGCCAGCAGCCCGGGGACAAATACTCTATACAATGAGCAGTTCTTC. V is TRBV5-4 and J is TRBJ2-1; the D gene is possibly TRBD1 (6 bases). The CDR3 loop spans 16 amino acids. Germline V CDR1 and CDR2: SGHNT, YYREEE (reference sequence). V was cut by 4 bases and J by 4 bases, with 18 bases left in between. Together with reference TRBV5-4 and TRBJ2-1, the CDR3 gives the full variable domain: ETGVTQSPTHLIKTRGQQVTLRCSSQSGHNTVSWYQQALGQGPQFIFQYYREEENGRGNFPPRFSGLQFPNYSSELNVNALELDDSALYLCASSPGTNTLYNEQFFGPGTRLTVL.

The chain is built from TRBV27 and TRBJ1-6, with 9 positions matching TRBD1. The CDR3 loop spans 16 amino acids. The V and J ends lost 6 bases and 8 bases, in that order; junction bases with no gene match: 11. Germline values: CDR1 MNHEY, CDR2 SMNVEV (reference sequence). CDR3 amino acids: CASSLGQGPHYSPLHF. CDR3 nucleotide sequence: TGTGCCAGCAGCCTGGGACAGGGCCCCCATTATTCACCCCTCCACTTT.

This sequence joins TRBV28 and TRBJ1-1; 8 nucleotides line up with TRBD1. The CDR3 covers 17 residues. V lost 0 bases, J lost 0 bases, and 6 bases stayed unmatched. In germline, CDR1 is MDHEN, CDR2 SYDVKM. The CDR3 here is CASSLWVAGGLNTEAFF. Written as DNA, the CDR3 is TGTGCCAGCAGTTTATGGGTTGCAGGGGGCTTGAACACTGAAGCTTTCTTT.

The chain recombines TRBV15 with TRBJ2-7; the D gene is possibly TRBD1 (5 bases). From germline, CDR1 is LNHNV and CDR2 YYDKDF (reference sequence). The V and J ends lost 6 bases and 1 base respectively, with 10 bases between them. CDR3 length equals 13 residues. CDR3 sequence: CATRDTLSYEQYF. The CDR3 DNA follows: TGTGCCACCAGGGACACCTTGTCCTACGAGCAGTACTTC.

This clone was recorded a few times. In nucleotides, the CDR3 is TGTGCCAGTGCAGGGCCGGACAAAAACATTCAGTACTTC. Its translation: CASAGPDKNIQYF. The rearrangement links TRBV19 to TRBJ2-4, with D tentatively TRBD1 (5 bases). V gave up 8 bases and J gave up 3 bases, with 11 bases separating them. The CDR3 is made up of 13 amino acids. In germline, CDR1 is LNHDA, CDR2 SQIVND (reference sequence). Complete variable domain (other parts from reference TRBV19 and TRBJ2-4): DGGITQSPKYLFRKEGQNVTLSCEQNLNHDAMYWYRQDPGQGLRLIYYSQIVNDFQKGDIAEGYSVSREKKESFPLTVTSAQKNPTAFYLCASAGPDKNIQYFGAGTRLSVL.

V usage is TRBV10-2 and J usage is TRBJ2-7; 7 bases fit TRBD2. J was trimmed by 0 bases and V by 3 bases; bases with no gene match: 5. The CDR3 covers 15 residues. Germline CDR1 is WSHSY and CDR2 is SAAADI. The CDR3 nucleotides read TGCGCCAGCAGTGACCTAGCGGATATCTCCTACGAGCAGTACTTC. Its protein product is CASSDLADISYEQYF.

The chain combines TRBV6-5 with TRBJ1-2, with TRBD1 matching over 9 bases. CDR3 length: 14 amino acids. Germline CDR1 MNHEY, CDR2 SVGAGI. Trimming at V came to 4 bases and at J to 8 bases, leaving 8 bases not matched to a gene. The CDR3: CASSSPGTGSGYTF. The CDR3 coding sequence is TGTGCCAGCAGTTCCCCCGGGACAGGGAGCGGCTACACCTTC.

The CDR3 region has the DNA TGTGCCAGCAGCGTAGGGCCAACGGGGTCCTACAATGAGCAGTTCTTC. Its protein product is CASSVGPTGSYNEQFF. The chain carries TRBV9 and TRBJ2-1; D possibly corresponds to TRBD2 (5 bases). V was cut by 0 bases and J by 1 base, with 11 bases left in between. The length of the CDR3 is 16 residues. Germline V gives CDR1 SGDLS, CDR2 YYNGEE.

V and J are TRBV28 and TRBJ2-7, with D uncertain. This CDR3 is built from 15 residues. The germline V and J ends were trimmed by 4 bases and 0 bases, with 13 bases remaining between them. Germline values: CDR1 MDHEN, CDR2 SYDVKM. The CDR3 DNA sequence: TGTGCCAGCAGTTCCGACTCAGAAGGCTCCTACGAGCAGTACTTC. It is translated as CASSSDSEGSYEQYF.

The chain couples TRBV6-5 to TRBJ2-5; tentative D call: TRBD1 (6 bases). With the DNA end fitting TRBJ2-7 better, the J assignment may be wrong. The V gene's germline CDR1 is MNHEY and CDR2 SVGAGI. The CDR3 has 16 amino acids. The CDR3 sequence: CASSYSSPQGQGEQYF. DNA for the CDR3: TGTGCCAGCAGTTACTCGAGCCCCCAGGGGCAGGGCGAGCAGTACTTC.

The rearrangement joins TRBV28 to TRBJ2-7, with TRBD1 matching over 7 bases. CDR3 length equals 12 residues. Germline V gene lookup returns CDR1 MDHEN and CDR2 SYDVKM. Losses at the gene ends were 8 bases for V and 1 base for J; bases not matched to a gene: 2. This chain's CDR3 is CASGTVSYEQYF. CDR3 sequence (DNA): TGTGCCAGCGGGACAGTGTCCTACGAGCAGTACTTC.

CDR3 DNA: TGTGCCTGGAGTGTACTGGCAGGGGGTGAAAAACTGTTTTTT. Residues: CAWSVLAGGEKLFF. The chain has TRBV30 and TRBJ1-4, with 7 bases that match TRBD1. The CDR3 consists of 14 residues. Germline V gene data show CDR1 as GTSNPN and CDR2 as SVGIG (reference sequence). V dropped 0 bases and J dropped 7; count of bases not matched to a gene: 5.

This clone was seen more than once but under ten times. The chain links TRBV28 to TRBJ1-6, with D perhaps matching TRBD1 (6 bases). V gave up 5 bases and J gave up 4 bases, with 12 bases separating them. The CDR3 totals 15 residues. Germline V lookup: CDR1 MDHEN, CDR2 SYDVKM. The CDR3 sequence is CASSTDRTYNSPLHF. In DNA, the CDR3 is TGTGCCAGCAGTACCGACAGGACGTATAATTCACCCCTCCACTTT.

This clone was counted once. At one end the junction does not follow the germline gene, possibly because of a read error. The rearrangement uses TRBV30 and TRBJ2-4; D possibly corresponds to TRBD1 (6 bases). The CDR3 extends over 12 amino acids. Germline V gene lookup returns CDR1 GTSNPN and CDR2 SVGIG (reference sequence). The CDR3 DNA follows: TGTGCCTGGAGTATGGCGCAGGGGATGAGGAACTTC. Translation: CAWSMAQGMRNF.